A selection of T cell receptor beta chains follows, all from one sample in a study of blood T cell repertoires in COVID-19. TCRdb's table, derived via immunoSEQ multiplex PCR, lists solely in-frame clones and lacks some. The table has roughly 330,000 clones, roughly 86% seen once. Specimen: PBMCs or T cells enriched from blood (not recorded which). These receptors were collected from a woman in her thirties who had recovered from COVID-19. The CDR3 runs from the conserved cysteine through the conserved F or W. A D gene is named only where the DNA matches it firmly. A row's size may be missing; if present it is once, few, many or a size class.

J: TRBJ1-4; D: NA; V: TRBV28; size: NA; DNA: TGTGCCAGCAGTTTCCGGGGGGCCGATGAAAAACTGTTTTTT; CDR3: CASSFRGADEKLFF
J: TRBJ1-5; D: TRBD1; V: TRBV7-2; size: NA; DNA: TGTGCCAGCAGCTTAACAGGGGGCGCAGGTCAGCCCCAGCATTTT; CDR3: CASSLTGGAGQPQHF
J: TRBJ1-1; D: NA; V: TRBV27; size: NA; DNA: TGTGCCAGCAGTCAAAGAAGAGACACTGAAGCTTTCTTT; CDR3: CASSQRRDTEAFF
J: TRBJ1-1; D: NA; V: TRBV7-9; size: few; DNA: TGTGCCAGCAGGTCACCACAGGGTATGAACACTGAAGCTTTCTTT; CDR3: CASRSPQGMNTEAFF
J: TRBJ2-7; D: TRBD1; V: TRBV6-2/TRBV6-3; size: NA; DNA: TGTGCCAGCAGTTACGGGAACCAAGGGACAGGGTACGAGCAGTACTTC; CDR3: CASSYGNQGTGYEQYF
J: TRBJ1-5; D: NA; V: TRBV28; size: NA; DNA: TGTGCCAGCAAAGACCGATCGGGTCAGCCCCAGCATTTT; CDR3: CASKDRSGQPQHF
J: TRBJ2-3; D: TRBD2; V: TRBV18; size: NA; DNA: TGTGCCAGCTCACCCTCGCTCGGACTAGCGCCCTCGCAGGATACGCAGTATTTT; CDR3: CASSPSLGLAPSQDTQYF
J: TRBJ1-6; D: NA; V: TRBV28; size: NA; DNA: TGTGCCAGCAGTTCTGGAGGTCTCCCCCTCCACTTT; CDR3: CASSSGGLPLHF
J: TRBJ1-3; D: NA; V: TRBV28; size: NA; DNA: TGTGCCAGCAGTTTCGTACAGAACTTGAAATTGAGGGTTAACTCTGGAAACACCATATATTTT; CDR3: CASSFVQNLKLRVNSGNTIYF
J: TRBJ1-4; D: NA; V: TRBV28; size: NA; DNA: TGTGCCAGCAGTCGGGGGACTTCGCTGTTTTTT; CDR3: CASSRGTSLFF
J: TRBJ1-6; D: NA; V: TRBV30; size: NA; DNA: TGTGCCTGGACTCGGGGGGGGAACAATTCACCCCTCCACTTT; CDR3: CAWTRGGNNSPLHF
J: TRBJ2-2; D: NA; V: TRBV6-4; size: NA; DNA: TGTGCCAGCAGTGCCAAGGCGGCCGGGGAGCTGTTTTTT; CDR3: CASSAKAAGELFF
J: TRBJ2-3; D: NA; V: TRBV7-2; size: NA; DNA: TGTGCCAGCAGCTTAGAACTAAACACAGATACGCAGTATTTT; CDR3: CASSLELNTDTQYF
J: TRBJ2-5; D: TRBD2; V: TRBV7-9; size: NA; DNA: TGTGCCAGCAGCCCCCCCAGTGGCGGGAGGGAGACCCAGTACTTC; CDR3: CASSPPSGGRETQYF
J: TRBJ2-2; D: TRBD1; V: TRBV19; size: NA; DNA: TGTGCCAGTAGTATCAGGACAGGGGGCTCATCCCGAAGCACCGGGGAGCTGTTTTTT; CDR3: CASSIRTGGSSRSTGELFF
J: TRBJ2-1; D: TRBD2; V: TRBV4-3; size: few; DNA: TGCGCCAGCAGCCCCCTCCAAAGCGGGGGGCACAATGAGCAGTTCTTC; CDR3: CASSPLQSGGHNEQFF
J: TRBJ2-2; D: NA; V: TRBV2; size: NA; DNA: TGTGCCAGCAGTGTCATGGGGGAGCTGTTTTTT; CDR3: CASSVMGELFF
J: TRBJ1-2; D: TRBD1; V: TRBV2; size: NA; DNA: TGTGCCAGCAGAGGACAGGGGTCCTATGGCTACACCTTC; CDR3: CASRGQGSYGYTF
J: TRBJ1-4; D: NA; V: TRBV7-9; size: NA; DNA: TGTGCCAGCAGCCGCATAGACAGACATCAGGAAAAACTGTTTTTT; CDR3: CASSRIDRHQEKLFF
J: TRBJ1-1; D: TRBD1; V: TRBV11-3; size: NA; DNA: TGTGCCAGCAGCCCCCGCACGGGACAGGGTGCCACTGAAGCTTTCTTT; CDR3: CASSPRTGQGATEAFF
J: TRBJ1-1; D: TRBD1; V: TRBV6-5; size: NA; DNA: TGTGCCAGCAGGGGACAGTACACTGAAGCTTTCTTT; CDR3: CASRGQYTEAFF
J: TRBJ2-7; D: TRBD1; V: TRBV11-2; size: NA; DNA: TGTGCCAGCAGCCGAGGGACAGGGGGCGAGCAGTACTTC; CDR3: CASSRGTGGEQYF
J: TRBJ2-3; D: NA; V: TRBV27; size: NA; DNA: TGTGCCAGCAGTTTATCGGAACAGCCCACAGATACGCAGTATTTT; CDR3: CASSLSEQPTDTQYF
J: TRBJ1-2; D: NA; V: TRBV6-2/TRBV6-3; size: NA; DNA: TGTGCCAGCAGCCCCGCGACTGTCGGATATTATGGCTACACCTTC; CDR3: CASSPATVGYYGYTF
J: TRBJ1-6; D: NA; V: TRBV5-1; size: NA; DNA: TGCGCCAGCAGCTTCCAGGCTGAGGGAGATTCACCCCTCCACTTT; CDR3: CASSFQAEGDSPLHF
J: TRBJ1-3; D: NA; V: TRBV15; size: NA; DNA: TGTGCCACCAGCAGAGACAACGGGGTATCTGGAAACACCATATATTTT; CDR3: CATSRDNGVSGNTIYF